A single sample is the source of the 31 T cell receptor beta chains below, sequenced in a study of CD8+ T cells in alopecia areata. RNA was isolated and reverse transcribed to cDNA, the sequencing template. The table came from immunoSEQ multiplex PCR; TCRdb's copy has only in-frame clones and leaves some out. The sample yields 220,000 or so clones, 57% seen once. Sequenced material: CD4+ T cells sorted from blood, taken at week 0. Receptor source: a human donor with alopecia areata.

The chain carries TRBV5-1 and TRBJ2-7; tentatively, D is TRBD1 (5 bases). Germline V lookup: CDR1 SGHRS, CDR2 YFSETQ. This CDR3 contains 14 residues. With 4 bases removed from V and 7 bases from J, the gap between germline ends came to 18 bases. CDR3 sequence reads: CASSPPGIRTEQYF. In nucleotides, the CDR3 is TGCGCCAGCAGCCCGCCAGGGATCCGCACGGAGCAGTACTTC. The entire variable domain, with the rest obtained from reference TRBV5-1 and TRBJ2-7, is as follows: KAGVTQTPRYLIKTRGQQVTLSCSPISGHRSVSWYQQTPGQGLQFLFEYFSETQRNKGNFPGRFSGRQFSNSRSEMNVSTLELGDSALYLCASSPPGIRTEQYFGPGTRLTVT.

This sequence joins TRBV5-1 and TRBJ1-2; TRBD1 aligns across 8 bases. Germline assignment: CDR1 SGHRS and CDR2 YFSETQ. This CDR3 region has 15 residues. V dropped 0 bases and J dropped 6; count of bases not matched to a gene: 7. CDR3 amino acids: CASSLDSQGADGYTF. The CDR3, as DNA: TGCGCCAGCAGCTTGGACTCTCAGGGGGCGGATGGCTACACCTTC.

In this sample, this clone turned up a few times. V gene TRBV11-1 combines with J gene TRBJ1-1; D remains ambiguous. This CDR3 has 11 amino acids. The germline gives CDR1 SGHAT, CDR2 FQDESV (reference sequence). Trimming left V 1 base short and J 6 bases short, with 3 bases between. As DNA, the CDR3 is TGTGCCAGCAGCTTAGTGGCTGAAGCTTTCTTT. It yields the protein CASSLVAEAFF.

This clone came up a few times. J is TRBJ1-5 and V is TRBV30; TRBD1 is a possible D gene (6 bases). CDR3 length: 15 amino acids. The germline V gene has CDR1 GTSNPN and CDR2 SVGIG (reference sequence). V was trimmed by 0 bases and J by 1 base, leaving 10 bases between them. DNA for the CDR3: TGTGCCTGGAGTGTAACAGGGCGAAGCAATCAGCCCCAGCATTTT. Its protein product is CAWSVTGRSNQPQHF. Variable domain in full (rest from reference TRBV30 and TRBJ1-5): SQTIHQWPATLVQPVGSPLSLECTVEGTSNPNLYWYRQAAGRGLQLLFYSVGIGQISSEVPQNLSASRPQDRQFILSSKKLLLSDSGFYLCAWSVTGRSNQPQHFGDGTRLSIL.

The rearrangement joins TRBV6-6 to TRBJ1-6, with D unclear. The CDR3 spans 14 residues. Trimming left V 6 bases short and J 0 bases short, with 6 bases between. Germline assignment: CDR1 MNHNY and CDR2 SVGAGI (reference sequence). DNA for the CDR3: TGTGCCAGCAGCCGGAGCTCCTATAATTCACCCCTCCACTTT. Amino acids: CASSRSSYNSPLHF.

The V and J genes are TRBV30 and TRBJ1-3; D is unresolved. The CDR3 covers 15 residues. V was trimmed by 1 base and J by 7 bases, leaving 17 bases between them. Germline CDR1 and CDR2: GTSNPN and SVGIG (reference sequence). CDR3 amino acids: CAWSGSAAGENTIYF. CDR3 in DNA: TGTGCCTGGAGTGGCTCGGCCGCCGGGGAGAACACCATATATTTT.

This chain joins TRBV29-1 and TRBJ1-2; 7 nucleotides align to TRBD1. The CDR3 spans 13 residues. Germline V gene data show CDR1 as SQVTM and CDR2 as ANQGSEA. With 4 bases clipped from V and 2 bases from J, the junction kept 4 bases outside the gene matches. The CDR3, as DNA: TGCAGCGTTGCGGGACAGTTAAACTATGGCTACACCTTC. Protein sequence: CSVAGQLNYGYTF.

The CDR3 loop reads CSAQGGGLYGYTF. The CDR3 DNA sequence: TGCAGCGCTCAGGGAGGGGGACTCTATGGCTACACCTTC. The chain recombines TRBV29-1 with TRBJ1-2; maybe TRBD1 (6 bases). V dropped 7 bases and J dropped 4 bases, with 16 bases sitting between them. This CDR3 region has 13 residues. Germline V gives CDR1 SQVTM, CDR2 ANQGSEA.

This clone occurred a few times. The genes are TRBV7-9 and TRBJ2-5; D unclear. Germline loops: CDR1 SEHNR, CDR2 FQNEAQ (reference sequence). This CDR3 is built from 15 residues. Trimming took off 5 bases at V and 4 bases at J, with 17 bases between the two ends. DNA of the CDR3: TGTGCCAGCAGCCCTGGCCGACGGACCAGAGAGACCCAGTACTTC. It encodes CASSPGRRTRETQYF.

Written as DNA, the CDR3 is TGTGCCAGTAGTCCGGGGGCTTATCAGCCCCAGCATTTT. Translating it yields CASSPGAYQPQHF. The chain uses TRBV19 and TRBJ1-5, with D maybe TRBD1 (6 bases). CDR3 size: 13 residues. In germline, CDR1 is LNHDA, CDR2 SQIVND (reference sequence). The ends were cut back, 5 bases at V and 5 bases at J, with 10 bases in the middle.

The chain links TRBV30 to TRBJ2-2; 7 nucleotides match TRBD2. Germline V gene sequence: CDR1 GTSNPN, CDR2 SVGIG (reference sequence). CDR3 length: 15 residues. V was pared by 1 base and J by 2 bases, with 4 bases of the junction left unmatched. In DNA form, the CDR3 reads TGTGCCTGGAGTGGGCTAGCGGCCAACACCGGGGAGCTGTTTTTT. Translating gives CAWSGLAANTGELFF.

The rearrangement joins TRBV2 to TRBJ1-2, with a possible D match to TRBD1 (6 bases). Germline V CDR1 and CDR2: SNHLY, FYNNEI. The CDR3 extends over 14 amino acids. Trimming left V 10 bases short and J 0 bases short, with 15 bases between. The CDR3 region is CAIRTETANYGYTF. The CDR3 bases are TGTGCCATCAGGACAGAAACGGCTAACTATGGCTACACCTTC.

The J gene is TRBJ2-3, the V gene TRBV2; D ambiguous. The CDR3 spans 12 residues. Between the trimmed V and J ends, which lost 1 base and 5 bases, there was a span of 4 bases. Germline CDR1 is SNHLY and CDR2 is FYNNEI. The CDR3 DNA is TGTGCCAGCAGTGAAGTGTTAGATACGCAGTATTTT. Its protein is CASSEVLDTQYF.

The rearrangement links TRBV5-1 to TRBJ2-3; D is possibly TRBD1 (6 bases). The CDR3 extends over 15 amino acids. Germline V gene lookup returns CDR1 SGHRS and CDR2 YFSETQ. Trimming pared 2 bases from V and 3 bases from J, leaving 13 bases between. The CDR3 protein is CASSLGRGETDTQYF. The DNA for the CDR3 is TGCGCCAGCAGCTTAGGCAGGGGCGAAACAGATACGCAGTATTTT.

This chain joins TRBV4-1 and TRBJ2-1; D assignment may be TRBD1 or TRBD2 (6 bases each). The CDR3 has 18 amino acids. Germline CDR1 is MGHRA and CDR2 is YSYEKL. V was shortened by 0 bases and J by 0 bases, with 15 bases between the two germline ends. The CDR3 DNA is TGCGCCAGCAGCCAAGATTTCGGGGGCCTGAGCTCCTACAATGAGCAGTTCTTC. The encoded protein is CASSQDFGGLSSYNEQFF.

The chain carries TRBV19 and TRBJ2-1, with a possible D match to TRBD1 (6 bases). The CDR3 has 16 amino acids. V was pared by 0 bases and J by 10 bases, with 19 bases between. Germline assignment: CDR1 LNHDA and CDR2 SQIVND (reference sequence). CDR3 nucleotide sequence: TGTGCCAGTAGTATAGATCTAGGCGGCAGGGGACGAGAGCAGTTCTTC. It specifies CASSIDLGGRGREQFF.

The rearrangement links TRBV27 to TRBJ2-3; 10 nucleotides line up with TRBD1. Germline CDR1 and CDR2: MNHEY and SMNVEV (reference sequence). Germline trimming cut 7 bases from V and 2 bases from J; bases unmatched to any gene: 9. This CDR3 is built from 16 residues. CDR3 sequence: CASKAGQGKFTDTQYF. DNA of the CDR3: TGTGCCAGCAAAGCGGGACAGGGGAAATTCACAGATACGCAGTATTTT.

On this clone itself: One end of the junction varies from germline; a read error may be responsible. The V gene is TRBV29-1, the J gene TRBJ2-3; no firm D call. Germline lookup yields CDR1 SQVTM and CDR2 ANQGSEA. The CDR3 is 11 amino acids. CDR3 region: CSFDYTDTQYF. CDR3 DNA: TGCAGCTTTGATTACACAGATACGCAGTATTTT.

This clone was detected only once. The chain joins TRBV18 to TRBJ2-1, with 7 bases matching TRBD1. The germline CDR1 and CDR2 sequences are KGHSH and LQKENI. With V trimmed by 3 bases and J by 6 bases, 5 bases remained unmatched. The CDR3 spans 14 residues. The CDR3 sequence is CASSPLAGGNEQFF. CDR3 bases: TGTGCCAGCTCACCCTTGGCAGGGGGCAATGAGCAGTTCTTC.

This sequence joins TRBV29-1 and TRBJ1-2; no reliable D call. V shed 0 bases and J shed 4 bases, with 12 bases lying between them. Germline V gene data show CDR1 as SQVTM and CDR2 as ANQGSEA. The CDR3 length is 14 residues. CDR3 sequence (DNA): TGCAGCGTTGAAGAATTTAGCAGCCTCTATGGCTACACCTTC. Protein: CSVEEFSSLYGYTF.

The genes are TRBV7-3 and TRBJ1-2; TRBD1 is a possible D gene (5 bases). V was pared by 2 bases and J by 8 bases, with 12 bases between. The CDR3 is made up of 13 amino acids. Germline V gene data show CDR1 as SGHTA and CDR2 as FQGTGA. CDR3 residues: CASSLVGAHGYTF. The CDR3 coding sequence is TGTGCCAGCAGCTTAGTCGGGGCTCACGGCTACACCTTC.

This clone counts as medium-sized. This chain joins TRBV5-1 and TRBJ2-3; 8 nucleotides agree with TRBD2. The length of the CDR3 is 15 residues. The V gene's germline CDR1 is SGHRS and CDR2 YFSETQ. Trimming cost V 4 bases and J 2 bases; bases outside gene matches: 6. In DNA form, the CDR3 reads TGCGCCAGCAGCCGTACTAGCGGCCACACAGATACGCAGTATTTT. Protein product: CASSRTSGHTDTQYF. The variable domain in full, completed from reference TRBV5-1 and TRBJ2-3, reads KAGVTQTPRYLIKTRGQQVTLSCSPISGHRSVSWYQQTPGQGLQFLFEYFSETQRNKGNFPGRFSGRQFSNSRSEMNVSTLELGDSALYLCASSRTSGHTDTQYFGPGTRLTVL.

This chain's CDR3 is CASSRWTSGSTDTQYF. The CDR3 DNA reads as TGCGCCAGCAGCCGGTGGACTAGCGGGAGTACAGATACGCAGTATTTT. The chain has TRBV5-1 and TRBJ2-3, with TRBD2 matching over 13 bases. Germline values: CDR1 SGHRS, CDR2 YFSETQ. Trimming at V came to 4 bases and at J to 3 bases, leaving 5 bases not matched to a gene. The CDR3 has 16 amino acids.

The chain has TRBV6-6 and TRBJ1-5; 7 nucleotides line up with TRBD1. From germline, CDR1 is MNHNY and CDR2 SVGAGI (reference sequence). CDR3 length: 15 residues. The J segment lost 5 bases and the V segment lost 2 bases, leaving 6 bases of the junction unmatched. The CDR3 sequence is CASSYEGAVDQPQHF. CDR3 sequence (DNA): TGTGCCAGCAGTTACGAGGGGGCGGTTGATCAGCCCCAGCATTTT.

In its sample, this clone was seen a few times. The chain has TRBV29-1 and TRBJ1-2; D possibly corresponds to TRBD1 (5 bases). The CDR3 runs 14 residues. The germline CDR1 and CDR2 sequences are SQVTM and ANQGSEA. Trimming stripped 3 bases from V and 8 bases from J, with 19 bases between. CDR3 sequence reads: CSVDILVGQVGYTF. The CDR3 DNA is TGCAGCGTTGATATTCTTGTGGGGCAAGTAGGCTACACCTTC.

The chain joins TRBV5-1 to TRBJ1-1; D gene unclear. Trimming stripped 5 bases from V and 1 base from J, with 15 bases between. Germline CDR1 and CDR2: SGHRS and YFSETQ. The CDR3 is 15 residues long. The chain's CDR3 is CASSEDGPGNTEAFF. In nucleotides, the CDR3 is TGCGCCAGCAGTGAAGACGGGCCGGGGAACACTGAAGCTTTCTTT.

Only one count was recorded for this clone. The rearrangement joins TRBV7-8 to TRBJ1-5; the D gene is possibly TRBD1 (5 bases). This CDR3 is 16 amino acids long. CDR1 is SGHVS, CDR2 FQNEAQ, per germline. V shed 5 bases and J shed 7 bases, with 21 bases lying between them. The chain's CDR3 is CASSLTAGAPPQPQHF. The CDR3 DNA reads as TGTGCCAGCAGCCTCACCGCCGGGGCCCCCCCCCAGCCCCAGCATTTT.

The chain joins TRBV27 to TRBJ2-5; D assignment may be TRBD1 or TRBD2 (5 bases each). The length of the CDR3 is 13 residues. The V gene's germline CDR1 is MNHEY and CDR2 SMNVEV (reference sequence). The germline V and J ends were trimmed by 2 bases and 7 bases, with 11 bases remaining between them. The CDR3 loop is CASSLRVGGTQYF. As DNA, the CDR3 is TGTGCCAGCAGTTTAAGGGTTGGGGGGACCCAGTACTTC.

V gene TRBV6-6 combines with J gene TRBJ1-1, with unresolved D. The CDR3 totals 13 residues. Germline CDR1 is MNHNY and CDR2 is SVGAGI (reference sequence). The V end lost 2 bases, the J end lost 2 bases, and 6 bases lay between the germline ends. CDR3 sequence (DNA): TGTGCCAGCAGTTACAAGGCAAACACTGAAGCTTTCTTT. Translating it yields CASSYKANTEAFF.

The rearrangement uses TRBV25-1 and TRBJ2-5; D is perhaps TRBD1 or TRBD2 (5 bases each). V dropped 0 bases and J dropped 5 bases, with 16 bases sitting between them. The CDR3 is 16 amino acids. The germline V gene has CDR1 MGHDK and CDR2 SYGVNS. The CDR3 sequence is CASSEYGGESTETQYF. DNA for the CDR3: TGTGCCAGCAGTGAATATGGGGGAGAATCTACGGAGACCCAGTACTTC. The full variable domain, completed using reference TRBV25-1 and TRBJ2-5, is EADIYQTPRYLVIGTGKKITLECSQTMGHDKMYWYQQDPGMELHLIHYSYGVNSTEKGDLSSESTVSRIRTEHFPLTLESARPSHTSQYLCASSEYGGESTETQYFGPGTRLLVL.

The rearrangement uses TRBV27 and TRBJ2-4; 13 bases map to TRBD2. V shed 5 bases, J shed 4 bases, and the junction held 5 bases outside the gene matches. CDR1 is MNHEY and CDR2 is SMNVEV in the germline V gene (reference sequence). This CDR3 spans 16 amino acids. CDR3 residues: CASSPPGLAGKNIQYF. The CDR3 nucleotides read TGTGCCAGCAGTCCCCCGGGACTAGCGGGAAAAAACATTCAGTACTTC.